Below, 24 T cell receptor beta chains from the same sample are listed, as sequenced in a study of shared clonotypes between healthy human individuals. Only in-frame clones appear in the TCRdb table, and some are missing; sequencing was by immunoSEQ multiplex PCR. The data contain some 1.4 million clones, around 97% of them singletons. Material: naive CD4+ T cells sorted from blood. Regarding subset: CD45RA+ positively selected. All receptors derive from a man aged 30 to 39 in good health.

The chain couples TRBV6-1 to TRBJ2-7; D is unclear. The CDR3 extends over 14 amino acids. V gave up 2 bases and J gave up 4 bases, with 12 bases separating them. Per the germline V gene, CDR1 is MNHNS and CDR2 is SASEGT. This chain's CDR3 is CASSELAYLYEQYF. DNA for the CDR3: TGTGCCAGCAGTGAATTAGCCTATCTATACGAGCAGTACTTC.

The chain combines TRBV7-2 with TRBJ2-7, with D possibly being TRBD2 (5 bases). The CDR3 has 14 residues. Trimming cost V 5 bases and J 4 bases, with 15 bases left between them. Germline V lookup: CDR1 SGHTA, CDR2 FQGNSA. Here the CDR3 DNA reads TGTGCCAGCAGCAAGTGGGGAGAAACTTACGAGCAGTACTTC. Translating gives CASSKWGETYEQYF. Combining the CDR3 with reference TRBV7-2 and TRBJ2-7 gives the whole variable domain GAGVSQSPSNKVTEKGKDVELRCDPISGHTALYWYRQSLGQGLEFLIYFQGNSAPDKSGLPSDRFSAERTGGSVSTLTIQRTQQEDSAVYLCASSKWGETYEQYFGPGTRLTVT.

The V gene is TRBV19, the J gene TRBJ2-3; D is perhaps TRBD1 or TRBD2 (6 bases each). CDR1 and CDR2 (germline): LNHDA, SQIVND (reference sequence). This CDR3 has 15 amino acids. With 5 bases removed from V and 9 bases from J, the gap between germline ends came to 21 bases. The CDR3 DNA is TGTGCCAGTAGTGGGAGCGGGCACCCGGGGGCCACGCAGTATTTT. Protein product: CASSGSGHPGATQYF. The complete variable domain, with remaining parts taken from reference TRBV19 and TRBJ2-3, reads DGGITQSPKYLFRKEGQNVTLSCEQNLNHDAMYWYRQDPGQGLRLIYYSQIVNDFQKGDIAEGYSVSREKKESFPLTVTSAQKNPTAFYLCASSGSGHPGATQYFGPGTRLTVL.

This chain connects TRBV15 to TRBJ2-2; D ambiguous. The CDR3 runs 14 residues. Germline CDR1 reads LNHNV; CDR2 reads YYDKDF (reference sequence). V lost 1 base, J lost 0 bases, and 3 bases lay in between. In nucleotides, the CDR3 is TGTGCCACCAGCAGAGTTACGAACACCGGGGAGCTGTTTTTT. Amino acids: CATSRVTNTGELFF.

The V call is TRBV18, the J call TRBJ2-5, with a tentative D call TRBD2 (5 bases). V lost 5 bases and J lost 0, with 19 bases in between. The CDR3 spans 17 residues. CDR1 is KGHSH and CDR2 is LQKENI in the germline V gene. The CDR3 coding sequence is TGTGCCAGCTCAGGAAAGCAAAGCGGCGCTGACCAAGAGACCCAGTACTTC. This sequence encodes CASSGKQSGADQETQYF.

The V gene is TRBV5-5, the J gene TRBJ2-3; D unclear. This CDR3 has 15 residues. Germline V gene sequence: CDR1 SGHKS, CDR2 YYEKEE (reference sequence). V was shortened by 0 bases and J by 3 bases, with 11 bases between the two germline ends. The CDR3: CASSLGPIETDTQYF. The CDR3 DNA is TGTGCCAGCAGCTTGGGACCAATAGAGACAGATACGCAGTATTTT.

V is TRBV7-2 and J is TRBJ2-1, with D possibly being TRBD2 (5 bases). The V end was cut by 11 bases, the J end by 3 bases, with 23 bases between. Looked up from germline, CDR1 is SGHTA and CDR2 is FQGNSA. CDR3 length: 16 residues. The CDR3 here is CALSPRPGSFYNEQFF. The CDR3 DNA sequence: TGTGCCCTCTCCCCCCGACCGGGATCTTTCTACAATGAGCAGTTCTTC.

Here the CDR3 DNA reads TGTGCCAGTTCCTATTTGGGGCTGCCCGGGAATGAGCAGTTCTTC. As protein: CASSYLGLPGNEQFF. The chain joins TRBV19 to TRBJ2-1; weak D call: TRBD1 (5 bases). The CDR3 loop spans 15 amino acids. V lost 8 bases, J lost 7 bases, and 21 bases lay in between. Germline CDR1 LNHDA, CDR2 SQIVND (reference sequence).

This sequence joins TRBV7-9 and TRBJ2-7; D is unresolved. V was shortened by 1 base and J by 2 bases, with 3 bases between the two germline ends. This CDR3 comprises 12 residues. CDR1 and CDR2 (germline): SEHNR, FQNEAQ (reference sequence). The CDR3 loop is CASSLDTYEQYF. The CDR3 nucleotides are TGTGCCAGCAGCTTAGACACCTACGAGCAGTACTTC.

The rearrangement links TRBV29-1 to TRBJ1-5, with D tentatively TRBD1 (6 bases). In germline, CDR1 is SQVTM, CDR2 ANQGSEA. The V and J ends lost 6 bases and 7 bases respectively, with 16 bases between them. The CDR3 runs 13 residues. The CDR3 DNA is TGCAGCGTCGGTGGGGGGCTAGGCCAGCCCCAGCATTTT. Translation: CSVGGGLGQPQHF. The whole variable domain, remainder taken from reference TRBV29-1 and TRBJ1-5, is SAVISQKPSRDICQRGTSLTIQCQVDSQVTMMFWYRQQPGQSLTLIATANQGSEATYESGFVIDKFPISRPNLTFSTLTVSNMSPEDSSIYLCSVGGGLGQPQHFGDGTRLSIL.

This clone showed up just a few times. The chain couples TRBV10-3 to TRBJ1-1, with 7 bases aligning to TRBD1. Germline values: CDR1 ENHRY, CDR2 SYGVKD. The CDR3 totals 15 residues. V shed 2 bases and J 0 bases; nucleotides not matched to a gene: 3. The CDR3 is CAISEVGQMNTEAFF. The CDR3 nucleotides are TGTGCCATCAGTGAGGTGGGACAGATGAACACTGAAGCTTTCTTT.

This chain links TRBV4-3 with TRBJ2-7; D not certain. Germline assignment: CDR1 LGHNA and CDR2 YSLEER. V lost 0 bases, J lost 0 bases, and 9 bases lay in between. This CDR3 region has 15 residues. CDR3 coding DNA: TGCGCCAGCAGCCAAGATGGCACACCCTCCTACGAGCAGTACTTC. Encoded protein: CASSQDGTPSYEQYF.

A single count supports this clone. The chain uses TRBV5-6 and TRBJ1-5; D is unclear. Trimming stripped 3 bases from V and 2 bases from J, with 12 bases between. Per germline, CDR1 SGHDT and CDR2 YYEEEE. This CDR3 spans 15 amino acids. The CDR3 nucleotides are TGTGCCAGCAGCTCATCAATAGGGCGCAATCAGCCCCAGCATTTT. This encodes CASSSSIGRNQPQHF.

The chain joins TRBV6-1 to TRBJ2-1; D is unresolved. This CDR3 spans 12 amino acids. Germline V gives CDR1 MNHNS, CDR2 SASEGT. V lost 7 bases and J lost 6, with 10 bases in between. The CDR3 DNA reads TGTGCCAGCAACTATCTTTTCAATGAGCAGTTCTTC. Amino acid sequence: CASNYLFNEQFF.

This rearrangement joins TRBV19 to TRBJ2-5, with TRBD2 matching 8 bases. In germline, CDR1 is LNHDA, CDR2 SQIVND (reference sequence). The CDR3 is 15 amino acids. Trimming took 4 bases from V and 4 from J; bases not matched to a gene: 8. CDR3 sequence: CASSRDSAGAETQYF. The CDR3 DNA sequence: TGTGCCAGTAGTAGAGACTCAGCGGGAGCAGAGACCCAGTACTTC.

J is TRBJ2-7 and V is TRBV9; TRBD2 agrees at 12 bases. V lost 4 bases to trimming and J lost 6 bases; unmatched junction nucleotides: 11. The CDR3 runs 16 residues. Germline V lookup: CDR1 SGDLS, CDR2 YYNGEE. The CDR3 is CASSYLPSGRALEQYF. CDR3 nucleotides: TGTGCCAGCAGCTACCTTCCTAGCGGGAGGGCCCTCGAGCAGTACTTC. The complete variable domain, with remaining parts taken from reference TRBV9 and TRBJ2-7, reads DSGVTQTPKHLITATGQRVTLRCSPRSGDLSVYWYQQSLDQGLQFLIQYYNGEERAKGNILERFSAQQFPDLHSELNLSSLELGDSALYFCASSYLPSGRALEQYFGPGTRLTVT.

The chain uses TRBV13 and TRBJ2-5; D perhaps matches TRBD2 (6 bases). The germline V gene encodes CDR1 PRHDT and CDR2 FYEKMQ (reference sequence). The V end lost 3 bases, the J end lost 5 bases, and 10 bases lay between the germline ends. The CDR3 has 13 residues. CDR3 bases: TGTGCCAGCAGCTTGGTGGCGGGGGAGACCCAGTACTTC. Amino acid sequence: CASSLVAGETQYF.

The CDR3 sequence is CASKPGQGGSEAFF. DNA for the CDR3: TGCGCCAGCAAACCGGGACAGGGAGGGTCTGAAGCTTTCTTT. The chain links TRBV10-2 to TRBJ1-1, with 9 bases that match TRBD1. The length of the CDR3 is 14 residues. The V segment lost 7 bases and the J segment 6 bases; nucleotides outside the gene matches: 9. Germline CDR1 and CDR2: WSHSY and SAAADI.

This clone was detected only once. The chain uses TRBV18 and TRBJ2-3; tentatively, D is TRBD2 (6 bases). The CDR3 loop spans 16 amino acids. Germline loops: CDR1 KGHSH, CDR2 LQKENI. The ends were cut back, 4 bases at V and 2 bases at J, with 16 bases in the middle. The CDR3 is CASSLTRPGTTDTQYF. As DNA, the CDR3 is TGTGCCAGCTCACTGACTAGACCAGGAACCACAGATACGCAGTATTTT.

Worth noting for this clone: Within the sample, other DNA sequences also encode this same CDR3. DNA for the CDR3: TGTGCCAGCAGCTTAGGGACCGATCAGCCCCAGCATTTT. Translated, it gives CASSLGTDQPQHF. This chain joins TRBV11-2 and TRBJ1-5, with D unclear. Germline loops: CDR1 SGHAT, CDR2 FQNNGV. CDR3 size: 13 residues. Trimming pared 1 base from V and 5 bases from J, leaving 6 bases between. Together with reference TRBV11-2 and TRBJ1-5, the CDR3 gives the full variable domain: EAGVAQSPRYKIIEKRQSVAFWCNPISGHATLYWYQQILGQGPKLLIQFQNNGVVDDSQLPKDRFSAERLKGVDSTLKIQPAKLEDSAVYLCASSLGTDQPQHFGDGTRLSIL.

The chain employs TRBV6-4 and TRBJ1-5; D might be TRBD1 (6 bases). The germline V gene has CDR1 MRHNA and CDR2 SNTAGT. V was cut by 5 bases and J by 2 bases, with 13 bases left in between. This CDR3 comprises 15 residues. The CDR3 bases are TGTGCCAGCAGTAAGATGGGACATCGCAATCAGCCCCAGCATTTT. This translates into CASSKMGHRNQPQHF.

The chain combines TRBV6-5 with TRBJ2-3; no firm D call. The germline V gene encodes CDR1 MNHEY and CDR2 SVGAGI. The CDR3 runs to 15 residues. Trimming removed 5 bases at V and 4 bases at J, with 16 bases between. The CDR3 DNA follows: TGTGCCAGCAGTACGACGTGGTTTGCGTCAGATACGCAGTATTTT. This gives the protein CASSTTWFASDTQYF.

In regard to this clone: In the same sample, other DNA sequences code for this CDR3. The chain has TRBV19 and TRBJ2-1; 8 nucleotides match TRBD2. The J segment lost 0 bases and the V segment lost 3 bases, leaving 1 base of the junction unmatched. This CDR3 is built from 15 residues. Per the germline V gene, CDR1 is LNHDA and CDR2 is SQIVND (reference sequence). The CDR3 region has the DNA TGTGCCAGTAGTATCGGGGGGGGCTCCTACAATGAGCAGTTCTTC. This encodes CASSIGGGSYNEQFF.

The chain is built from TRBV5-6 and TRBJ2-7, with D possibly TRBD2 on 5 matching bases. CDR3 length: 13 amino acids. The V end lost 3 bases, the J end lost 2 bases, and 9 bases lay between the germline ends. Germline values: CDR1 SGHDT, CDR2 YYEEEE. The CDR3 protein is CASSSGGPYEQYF. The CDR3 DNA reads TGTGCCAGCAGCTCCGGAGGACCCTACGAGCAGTACTTC.